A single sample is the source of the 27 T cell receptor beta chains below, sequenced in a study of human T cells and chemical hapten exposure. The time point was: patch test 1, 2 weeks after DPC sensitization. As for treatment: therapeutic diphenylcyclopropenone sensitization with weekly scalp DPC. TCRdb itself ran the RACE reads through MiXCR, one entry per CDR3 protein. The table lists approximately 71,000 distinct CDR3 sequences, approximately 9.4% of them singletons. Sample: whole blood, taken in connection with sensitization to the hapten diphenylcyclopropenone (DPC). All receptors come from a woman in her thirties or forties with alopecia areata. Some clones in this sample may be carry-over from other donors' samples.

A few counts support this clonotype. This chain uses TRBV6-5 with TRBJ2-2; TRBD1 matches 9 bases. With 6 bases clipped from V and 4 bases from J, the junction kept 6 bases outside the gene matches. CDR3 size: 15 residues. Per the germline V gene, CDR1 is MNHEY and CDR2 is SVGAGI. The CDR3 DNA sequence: TGTGCCAGCAGGAGAGACAGGGGGGGCACCGGGGAGCTGTTTTTT. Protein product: CASRRDRGGTGELFF.

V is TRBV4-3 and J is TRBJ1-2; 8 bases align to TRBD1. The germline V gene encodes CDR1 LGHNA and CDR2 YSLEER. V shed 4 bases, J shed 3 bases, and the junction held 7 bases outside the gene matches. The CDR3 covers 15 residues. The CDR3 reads CASSPQGDLDYGYTF. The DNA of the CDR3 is TGCGCCAGCAGCCCACAGGGGGATCTCGACTATGGCTACACCTTC.

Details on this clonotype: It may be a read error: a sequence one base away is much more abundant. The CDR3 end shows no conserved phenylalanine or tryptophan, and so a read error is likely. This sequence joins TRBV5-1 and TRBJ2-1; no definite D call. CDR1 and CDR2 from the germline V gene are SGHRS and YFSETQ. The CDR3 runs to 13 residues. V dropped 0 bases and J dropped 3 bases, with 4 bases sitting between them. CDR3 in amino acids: CASSLVSYNEQFL. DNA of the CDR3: TGCGCCAGCAGCTTGGTCAGCTACAATGAGCAGTTCTTG.

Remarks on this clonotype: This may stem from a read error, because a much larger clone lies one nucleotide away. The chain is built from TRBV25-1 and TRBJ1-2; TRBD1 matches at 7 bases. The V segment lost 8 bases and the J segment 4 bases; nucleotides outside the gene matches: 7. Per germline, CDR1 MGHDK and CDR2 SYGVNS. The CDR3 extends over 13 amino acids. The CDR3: CASSGTVAYGYTF. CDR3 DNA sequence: TGTGCCAGCTCCGGGACAGTGGCCTATGGCTACACCTTC.

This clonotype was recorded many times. CDR3 sequence reads: CSASRLAGYTQYF. DNA for the CDR3: TGCAGTGCTAGTAGGCTAGCGGGGTATACGCAGTATTTT. V usage is TRBV20-1 and J usage is TRBJ2-3; 9 bases align to TRBD2. V lost 3 bases and J lost 7; bases outside the gene matches: 5. CDR1 is DFQATT, CDR2 SNEGSKA, per germline (reference sequence). The CDR3 covers 13 residues.

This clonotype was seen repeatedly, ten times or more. The CDR3 coding sequence is TGTGCCAGCAGCCCCTCTTACGGCGGGGGAAGCACAGATACGCAGTATTTT. Protein product: CASSPSYGGGSTDTQYF. The chain has TRBV4-2 and TRBJ2-3; 7 bases are a match to TRBD2. Per the germline V gene, CDR1 is LGHNA and CDR2 is YNFKEQ. CDR3 length equals 17 residues. Trimming cost V 4 bases and J 0 bases; bases outside gene matches: 10.

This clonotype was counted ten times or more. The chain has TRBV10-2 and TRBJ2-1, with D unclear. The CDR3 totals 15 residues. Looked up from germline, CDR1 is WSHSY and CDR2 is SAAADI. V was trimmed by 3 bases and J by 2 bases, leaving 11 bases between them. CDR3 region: CASSEGRSTYNEQFF. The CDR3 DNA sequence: TGCGCCAGCAGTGAAGGCAGGAGTACCTACAATGAGCAGTTCTTC.

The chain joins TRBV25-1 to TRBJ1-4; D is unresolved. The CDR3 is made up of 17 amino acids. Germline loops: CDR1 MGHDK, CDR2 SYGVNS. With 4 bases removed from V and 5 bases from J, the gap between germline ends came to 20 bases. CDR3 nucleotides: TGTGCCAGCAGTGGATATCCTCTTGGGTATCCAAATGAAAAACTGTTTTTT. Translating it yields CASSGYPLGYPNEKLFF.

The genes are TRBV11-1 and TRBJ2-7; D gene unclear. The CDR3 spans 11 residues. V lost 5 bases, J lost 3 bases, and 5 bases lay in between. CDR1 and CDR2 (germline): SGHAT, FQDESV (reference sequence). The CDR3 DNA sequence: TGTGCCAGCAGCCAAAACTACGAGCAGTACTTC. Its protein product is CASSQNYEQYF.

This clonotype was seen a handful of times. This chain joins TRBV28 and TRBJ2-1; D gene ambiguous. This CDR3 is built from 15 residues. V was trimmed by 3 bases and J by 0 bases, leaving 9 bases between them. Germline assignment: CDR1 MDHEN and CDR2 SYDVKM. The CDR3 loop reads CASSFPEGSYNEQFF. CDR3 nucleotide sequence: TGTGCCAGCAGTTTTCCGGAAGGCTCCTACAATGAGCAGTTCTTC. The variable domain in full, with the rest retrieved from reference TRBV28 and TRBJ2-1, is DVKVTQSSRYLVKRTGEKVFLECVQDMDHENMFWYRQDPGLGLRLIYFSYDVKMKEKGDIPEGYSVSREKKERFSLILESASTNQTSMYLCASSFPEGSYNEQFFGPGTRLTVL.

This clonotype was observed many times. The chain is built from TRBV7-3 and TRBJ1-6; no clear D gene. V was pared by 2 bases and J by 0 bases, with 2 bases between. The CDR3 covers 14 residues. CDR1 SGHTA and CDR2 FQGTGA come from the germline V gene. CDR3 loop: CASSLGSYNSPLHF. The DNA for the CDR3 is TGTGCCAGCAGCTTAGGCTCCTATAATTCACCCCTCCACTTT.

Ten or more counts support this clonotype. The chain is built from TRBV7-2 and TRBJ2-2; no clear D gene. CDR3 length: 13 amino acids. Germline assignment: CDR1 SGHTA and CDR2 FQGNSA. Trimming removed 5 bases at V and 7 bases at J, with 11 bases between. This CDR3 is CASSPGRYGELFF. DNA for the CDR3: TGTGCCAGCAGCCCCGGACGATACGGGGAGCTGTTTTTT.

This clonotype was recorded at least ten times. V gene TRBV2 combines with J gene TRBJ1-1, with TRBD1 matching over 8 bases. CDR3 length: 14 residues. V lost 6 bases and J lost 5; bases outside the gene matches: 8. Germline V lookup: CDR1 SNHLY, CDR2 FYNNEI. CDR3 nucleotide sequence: TGTGCCAGCAGGCCACGTGGACAGGGAACTGAAGCTTTCTTT. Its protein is CASRPRGQGTEAFF. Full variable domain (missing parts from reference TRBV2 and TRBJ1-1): EPEVTQTPSHQVTQMGQEVILRCVPISNHLYFYWYRQILGQKVEFLVSFYNNEISEKSEIFDDQFSVERPDGSNFTLKIRSTKLEDSAMYFCASRPRGQGTEAFFGQGTRLTVV.

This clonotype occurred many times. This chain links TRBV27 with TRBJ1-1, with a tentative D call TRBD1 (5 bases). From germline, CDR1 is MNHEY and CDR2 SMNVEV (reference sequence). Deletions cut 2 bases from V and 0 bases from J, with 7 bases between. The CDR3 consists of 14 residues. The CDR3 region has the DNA TGTGCCAGCAGTTTAAGGGGCTTGAACACTGAAGCTTTCTTT. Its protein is CASSLRGLNTEAFF.

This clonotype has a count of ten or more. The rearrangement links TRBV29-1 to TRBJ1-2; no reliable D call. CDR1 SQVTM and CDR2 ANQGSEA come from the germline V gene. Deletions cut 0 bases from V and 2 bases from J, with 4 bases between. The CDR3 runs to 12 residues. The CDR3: CSVEDRNYGYTF. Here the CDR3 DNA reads TGCAGCGTTGAAGACAGGAACTATGGCTACACCTTC.

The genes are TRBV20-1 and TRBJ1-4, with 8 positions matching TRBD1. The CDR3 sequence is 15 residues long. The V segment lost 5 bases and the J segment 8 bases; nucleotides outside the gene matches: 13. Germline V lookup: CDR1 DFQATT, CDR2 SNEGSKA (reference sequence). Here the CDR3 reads CSAYRSDRGGEKLFF. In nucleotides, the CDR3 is TGCAGTGCTTACCGATCCGACAGGGGAGGAGAAAAACTGTTTTTT.

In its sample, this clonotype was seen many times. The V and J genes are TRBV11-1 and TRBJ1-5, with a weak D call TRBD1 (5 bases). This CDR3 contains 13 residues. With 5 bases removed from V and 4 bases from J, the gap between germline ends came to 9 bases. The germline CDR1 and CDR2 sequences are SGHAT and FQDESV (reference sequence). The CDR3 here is CASSLDRNQPQHF. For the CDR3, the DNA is TGTGCCAGCAGCCTCGACAGAAATCAGCCCCAGCATTTT.

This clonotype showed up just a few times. Here the CDR3 reads CASSLRGGASYEQYF. The CDR3, as DNA: TGTGCCAGCAGCTTAAGGGGGGGAGCCTCCTACGAGCAGTACTTC. The V and J genes are TRBV11-2 and TRBJ2-7; D possibly corresponds to TRBD2 (7 bases). The length of the CDR3 is 15 residues. With 2 bases removed from V and 0 bases from J, the gap between germline ends came to 11 bases. The germline gives CDR1 SGHAT, CDR2 FQNNGV.

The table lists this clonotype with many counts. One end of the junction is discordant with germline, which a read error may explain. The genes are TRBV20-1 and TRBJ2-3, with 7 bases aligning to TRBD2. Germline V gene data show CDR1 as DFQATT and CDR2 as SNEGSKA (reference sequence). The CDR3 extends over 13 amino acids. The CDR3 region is CSASGGNTYTQYF. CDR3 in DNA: TGCAGTGCTAGCGGGGGGAACACATATACGCAGTATTTT.

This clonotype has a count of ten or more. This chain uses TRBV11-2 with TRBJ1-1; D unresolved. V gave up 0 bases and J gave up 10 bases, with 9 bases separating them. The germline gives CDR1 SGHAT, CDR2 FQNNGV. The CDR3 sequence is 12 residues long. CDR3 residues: CASSLDRWLAFF. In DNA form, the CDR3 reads TGTGCCAGCAGCTTAGATAGGTGGCTAGCTTTCTTT.

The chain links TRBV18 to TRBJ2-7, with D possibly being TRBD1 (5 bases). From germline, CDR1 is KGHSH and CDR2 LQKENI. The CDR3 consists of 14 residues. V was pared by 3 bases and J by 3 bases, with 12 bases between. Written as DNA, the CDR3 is TGTGCCAGCTCACCGGGCGCAGGGCTCTACGAGCAGTACTTC. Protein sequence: CASSPGAGLYEQYF.

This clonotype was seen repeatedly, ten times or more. Here the CDR3 reads CASSLEPGTNEQFF. DNA for the CDR3: TGCGCCAGCAGCTTGGAGCCAGGGACTAATGAGCAGTTCTTC. The chain is built from TRBV5-1 and TRBJ2-1, with D maybe TRBD2 (6 bases). Trimming pared 0 bases from V and 7 bases from J, leaving 11 bases between. This CDR3 has 14 amino acids. Germline V lookup: CDR1 SGHRS, CDR2 YFSETQ.

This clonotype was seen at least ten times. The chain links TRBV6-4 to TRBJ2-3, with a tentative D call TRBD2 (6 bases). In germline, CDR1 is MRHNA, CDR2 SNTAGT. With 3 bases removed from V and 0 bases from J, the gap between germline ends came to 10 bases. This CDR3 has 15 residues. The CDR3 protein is CASSENAGSTDTQYF. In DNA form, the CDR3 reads TGTGCCAGCAGTGAAAACGCGGGGAGCACAGATACGCAGTATTTT.

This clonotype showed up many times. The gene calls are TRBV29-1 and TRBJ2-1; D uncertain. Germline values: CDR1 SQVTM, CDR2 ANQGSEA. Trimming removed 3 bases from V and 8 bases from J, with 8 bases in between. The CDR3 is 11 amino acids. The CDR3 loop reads CSVDAVDEQFF. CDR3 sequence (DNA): TGCAGCGTTGACGCCGTCGATGAGCAGTTCTTC.

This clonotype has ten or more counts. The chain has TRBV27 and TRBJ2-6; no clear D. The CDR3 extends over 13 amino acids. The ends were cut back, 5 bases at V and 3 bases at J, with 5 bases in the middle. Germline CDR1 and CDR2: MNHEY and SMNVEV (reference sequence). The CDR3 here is CASSESGANVLTF. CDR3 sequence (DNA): TGTGCCAGCAGTGAGAGTGGGGCCAACGTCCTGACTTTC.

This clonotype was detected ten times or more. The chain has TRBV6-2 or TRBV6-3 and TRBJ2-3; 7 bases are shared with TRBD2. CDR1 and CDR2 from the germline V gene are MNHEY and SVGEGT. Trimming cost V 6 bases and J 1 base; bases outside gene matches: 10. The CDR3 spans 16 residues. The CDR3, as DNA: TGTGCCAGCAGCCGAGGGGCGGGGGAAGGCACAGATACGCAGTATTTT. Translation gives CASSRGAGEGTDTQYF.

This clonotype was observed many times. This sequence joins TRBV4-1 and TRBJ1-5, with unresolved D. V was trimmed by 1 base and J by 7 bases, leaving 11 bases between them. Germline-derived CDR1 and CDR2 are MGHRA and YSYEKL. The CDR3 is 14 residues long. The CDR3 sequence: CASSQVQILQPQHF. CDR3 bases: TGCGCCAGCAGCCAAGTTCAAATTTTACAGCCCCAGCATTTT.